One and the same sample provided the 21 T cell receptor beta chains below, sequenced in a study of cytomegalovirus exposure and HLA in healthy donors (TCRdb year 2017). The library was produced with the immunoSEQ multiplex PCR assay. Sourced from immuneACCESS, this table was stored by TCRdb with only in-frame sequences that have V and J called. A share of the clones is absent; for the studies checked, an unresolved V gene accounts for under half, and the remainder has no known explanation. In all, the sample holds 130,000 or so clones, and 85% to 90% of those were seen once. In total, the top ten clones hold less than 2% of the sample. The sample taken for sequencing was PBMCs. The origin of the receptors is a woman between 18 and 29 years old in good health and CMV-seronegative.

This chain links TRBV2 with TRBJ2-7, with TRBD2 matching 11 bases. The CDR3 is made up of 14 amino acids. Germline lookup yields CDR1 SNHLY and CDR2 FYNNEI. V shed 6 bases, J shed 3 bases, and the junction held 4 bases outside the gene matches. CDR3 sequence reads: CASSLGLADYEQYF. The CDR3 nucleotides are TGTGCCAGCAGCCTGGGACTAGCGGACTACGAGCAGTACTTC.

The V and J genes are TRBV6-5 and TRBJ2-2; unclear D gene. CDR1 and CDR2 from the germline V gene are MNHEY and SVGAGI. The CDR3 consists of 13 residues. V lost 6 bases and J 6 bases, leaving 11 bases between the germline ends. CDR3 loop: CASSLTGSGELFF. The CDR3 coding sequence is TGTGCCAGCAGCCTTACGGGTTCCGGGGAGCTGTTTTTT.

This clone appeared once. The chain couples TRBV6-6 to TRBJ1-1, with D unclear. Germline loops: CDR1 MNHNY, CDR2 SVGAGI (reference sequence). The V end was cut by 2 bases, the J end by 4 bases, with 8 bases between. The CDR3 length is 13 residues. As DNA, the CDR3 is TGTGCCAGCAGTTACGGACTAACCACTGAAGCTTTCTTT. This gives the protein CASSYGLTTEAFF.

This clone occurred once. J is TRBJ2-3 and V is TRBV1; the table's D call of TRBD2 was not tested on the DNA. TRBV1 is an annotated pseudogene. This CDR3 contains 13 residues. The CDR3 region is CTNWTSGTDTQYF. CDR3 DNA sequence: TGCACCAATTGGACTAGCGGCACAGATACGCAGTATTTT.

V and J are TRBV7-2 and TRBJ2-3, with D possibly matching TRBD2 (5 bases). This CDR3 comprises 19 residues. Germline values: CDR1 SGHTA, CDR2 FQGNSA. V lost 2 bases and J lost 3, with 24 bases in between. CDR3 region: CASSLRPPTRAGRTDTQYF. The CDR3 DNA sequence: TGTGCCAGCAGCTTACGCCCCCCTACTCGGGCGGGCAGGACAGATACGCAGTATTTT. The complete variable domain, with remaining parts taken from reference TRBV7-2 and TRBJ2-3, reads GAGVSQSPSNKVTEKGKDVELRCDPISGHTALYWYRQSLGQGLEFLIYFQGNSAPDKSGLPSDRFSAERTGGSVSTLTIQRTQQEDSAVYLCASSLRPPTRAGRTDTQYFGPGTRLTVL.

The rearrangement links TRBV6-1 to TRBJ2-7, with a tentative D call TRBD2 (7 bases). The CDR3 consists of 16 residues. Per the germline V gene, CDR1 is MNHNS and CDR2 is SASEGT. V lost 2 bases, J lost 0 bases, and 14 bases lay in between. The CDR3 nucleotides read TGTGCCAGCAGTGAAAGTTTGGGAGGGGGCTCCTACGAGCAGTACTTC. Translation: CASSESLGGGSYEQYF.

This clone occurred once. The chain links TRBV5-4 to TRBJ1-4; D remains ambiguous. Looked up from germline, CDR1 is SGHNT and CDR2 is YYREEE (reference sequence). Trimming stripped 1 base from V and 7 bases from J, with 14 bases between. This CDR3 is built from 15 residues. The CDR3 sequence is CASSLSPGGGEKLFF. The CDR3 region has the DNA TGTGCCAGCAGCTTGTCGCCCGGAGGTGGTGAAAAACTGTTTTTT.

The chain is built from TRBV7-9 and TRBJ1-4; 10 positions agree with TRBD1. The CDR3 spans 16 residues. Per the germline V gene, CDR1 is SEHNR and CDR2 is FQNEAQ (reference sequence). The trim removed 0 bases at V and 10 bases at J, leaving 8 bases unmatched. DNA for the CDR3: TGTGCCAGCAGCTTAGCCTTCCGGGACAGGGGTGGAAAACTGTTTTTT. Its translation: CASSLAFRDRGGKLFF.

CDR3 loop: CASSHTERDRGFF. The CDR3 region has the DNA TGTGCCAGCAGCCATACTGAGCGAGACAGAGGGTTCTTC. This chain links TRBV14 with TRBJ2-1; TRBD1 is a possible D gene (5 bases). CDR1 and CDR2 (germline): SGHDN, FVKESK. Trimming stripped 3 bases from V and 15 bases from J, with 18 bases between. The CDR3 totals 13 residues. The full variable domain, with the rest looked up from reference TRBV14 and TRBJ2-1, is EAGVTQFPSHSVIEKGQTVTLRCDPISGHDNLYWYRRVMGKEIKFLLHFVKESKQDESGMPNNRFLAERTGGTYSTLKVQPAELEDSGVYFCASSHTERDRGFFGPGTRLTVL.

The chain couples TRBV7-2 to TRBJ2-4; 7 bases map to TRBD2. The trim removed 5 bases at V and 15 bases at J, leaving 13 bases unmatched. The CDR3 covers 13 residues. CDR1 is SGHTA and CDR2 is FQGNSA in the germline V gene. The CDR3 DNA is TGTGCCAGCAGCACCCCCACGGGAGGTTTTCGGTACTTC. Translated: CASSTPTGGFRYF.

This clone was seen once. The chain couples TRBV7-9 to TRBJ2-7; no definite D call. V lost 3 bases to trimming and J lost 2 bases, with 5 bases between them. The germline gives CDR1 SEHNR, CDR2 FQNEAQ (reference sequence). CDR3 length: 12 amino acids. CDR3 coding DNA: TGTGCCAGCAGCTTTTATCCCTACGAGCAGTACTTC. The encoded protein is CASSFYPYEQYF.

The chain links TRBV6-6 to TRBJ1-5; D call uncertain. The V gene lost 6 bases and the J gene lost 3 bases, with 12 bases spanning the gap. CDR3 length: 14 amino acids. Germline V gene lookup returns CDR1 MNHNY and CDR2 SVGAGI (reference sequence). CDR3 nucleotides: TGTGCCAGCAGCCCCGACTCCCTCAATCAGCCCCAGCATTTT. It yields the protein CASSPDSLNQPQHF.

The chain couples TRBV10-3 to TRBJ1-1; D is possibly TRBD1 (5 bases). The germline CDR1 and CDR2 sequences are ENHRY and SYGVKD. The CDR3 runs to 16 residues. V lost 0 bases and J 0 bases, leaving 11 bases between the germline ends. CDR3 DNA sequence: TGTGCCATCAGTGAGTCGGGGGGGTTGATGAACACTGAAGCTTTCTTT. Translated, it gives CAISESGGLMNTEAFF.

This clone was detected only once. For the CDR3, the DNA is TGTGCCTGGAGTGGTATACCGTCGAGCTCCTACAATGAGCAGTTCTTC. This gives the protein CAWSGIPSSSYNEQFF. This chain joins TRBV30 and TRBJ2-1, with unresolved D. This CDR3 has 16 amino acids. V was trimmed by 1 base and J by 0 bases, leaving 13 bases between them. CDR1 and CDR2 from the germline V gene are GTSNPN and SVGIG (reference sequence).

The rearrangement joins TRBV20-1 to TRBJ2-2; D call uncertain. Germline V gives CDR1 DFQATT, CDR2 SNEGSKA (reference sequence). V lost 0 bases, J lost 6 bases, and 2 bases lay in between. CDR3 length equals 11 residues. DNA of the CDR3: TGCAGTGCTAGAGACGCCGGGGAGCTGTTTTTT. It codes for CSARDAGELFF.

The V gene is TRBV7-6, the J gene TRBJ2-6; D possibly corresponds to TRBD1 (7 bases). Deletions cut 2 bases from V and 0 bases from J, with 20 bases between. The CDR3 runs 20 residues. Germline CDR1 and CDR2: SGHVS and FNYEAQ. The CDR3 here is CASSLSPAGQSSSGANVLTF. In DNA, the CDR3 is TGTGCCAGCAGCTTAAGCCCGGCGGGACAGTCCTCCTCTGGGGCCAACGTCCTGACTTTC.

The rearrangement uses TRBV28 and TRBJ1-5, with 11 bases matching TRBD1. V was clipped by 4 bases and J by 6 bases; unmatched bases: 14. The CDR3 runs to 18 residues. Germline CDR1 MDHEN, CDR2 SYDVKM. CDR3 region: CASSSHKIGQGAIQPQHF. The CDR3 DNA follows: TGTGCCAGCAGTTCTCATAAAATAGGACAGGGGGCTATTCAGCCCCAGCATTTT.

This chain connects TRBV10-3 to TRBJ2-1, with TRBD2 identical over 7 bases. With 0 bases clipped from V and 0 bases from J, the junction kept 2 bases outside the gene matches. CDR3 length equals 16 residues. Germline V lookup: CDR1 ENHRY, CDR2 SYGVKD. The CDR3 region is CAISESAGSSYNEQFF. CDR3 DNA sequence: TGTGCCATCAGTGAGTCAGCGGGGAGCTCCTACAATGAGCAGTTCTTC.

The chain combines TRBV5-1 with TRBJ1-4, with 8 bases lining up with TRBD1. The CDR3 extends over 17 amino acids. Germline V lookup: CDR1 SGHRS, CDR2 YFSETQ. V was pared by 4 bases and J by 0 bases, with 8 bases of the junction left unmatched. CDR3 residues: CASSHRGGTATNEKLFF. The CDR3 coding sequence is TGCGCCAGCAGCCACAGGGGGGGAACCGCAACTAATGAAAAACTGTTTTTT.

The rearrangement links TRBV7-2 to TRBJ2-3, with a tentative D call TRBD2 (6 bases). The CDR3 covers 13 residues. V gave up 5 bases and J gave up 6 bases, with 12 bases separating them. In germline, CDR1 is SGHTA, CDR2 FQGNSA. Here the CDR3 DNA reads TGTGCCAGCAGCCCAGGACTACCTGATACGCAGTATTTT. It encodes CASSPGLPDTQYF.

V gene TRBV27 combines with J gene TRBJ1-2; 12 bases are shared with TRBD1. Germline CDR1 reads MNHEY; CDR2 reads SMNVEV (reference sequence). This CDR3 spans 17 amino acids. Trimming cost V 0 bases and J 4 bases; bases outside gene matches: 6. CDR3 region: CASSLSSGTGGLYGYTF. CDR3 coding DNA: TGTGCCAGCAGTTTATCATCCGGGACAGGGGGCCTCTATGGCTACACCTTC.